This T cell receptor beta chain derives from a study of blood T cell repertoires in COVID-19. Profiling relied on immunoSEQ multiplex PCR, and the TCRdb table lists in-frame clones only, not all of them. The sample records about 290,000 clones, just under 90% being singletons. There are 17 residues in the CDR3. V was pared by 0 bases and J by 1 base, with 17 bases between. Looked up from germline, CDR1 is SGHRS and CDR2 is YFSETQ. The sequenced sample was peripheral blood. The receptor comes from a woman in her twenties or thirties with COVID-19, enrolled during active disease. The chain recombines TRBV5-1 with TRBJ2-7; perhaps TRBD1 as D (6 bases). The CDR3 spells CASSLECEQGKSYEQYF. DNA of the CDR3: TGCGCCAGCAGCTTGGAGTGCGAACAGGGTAAGTCCTACGAGCAGTACTTC.